This T cell receptor (beta chain) was recovered during a study of T cells after yellow fever vaccination. The CDR3 extends over 14 amino acids. Germline V lookup: CDR1 SGHRS, CDR2 YFSETQ. Trimming shortened V by 4 bases and J by 4 bases, and 14 bases separated the two germline ends. Remarks on this clonotype: A much larger clone differs from this one at a single base, so this may be a read error.

TCRdb used MiXCR to reprocess the 5' RACE reads, holding one entry per CDR3 protein. Seen here are approximately 30,000 distinct CDR3 sequences, approximately 4% observed once, and the top ten hold around 45%. Specimen: CD8+ T cells sorted from PBMCs, collected 5 days after the yellow fever booster vaccination. The chain couples TRBV5-1 to TRBJ2-5; D is uncertain. The sequence was collected from a young man who received the YFV17D yellow fever vaccine. In DNA form, the CDR3 reads TGCGCCAGCAGCGACTGGAGCGCTGGAGAGACCCAGTACTTC. Amino acid sequence: CASSDWSAGETQYF.